This T cell receptor beta chain derives from a study of beta chain features in type 1 diabetes. Trimming shortened V by 1 base and J by 0 bases, and 6 bases separated the two germline ends. The CDR3 is made up of 15 amino acids. The germline CDR1 and CDR2 sequences are SGHVS and FQNEAQ. The sequenced template was cDNA made from the entire isolated RNA. Data came from immunoSEQ multiplex PCR; TCRdb stores just in-frame clones and leaves some out. The sample has 300,000 to 400,000 clones; around 7.6% are singletons. The chain is built from TRBV7-8 and TRBJ1-4; D gene uncertain. The clonotype originates from a woman younger than 35 in good health. The source material was central memory CD4+ T cells from blood. CDR3 protein: CASSLGRTTNEKLFF. DNA for the CDR3: TGTGCCAGCAGCTTAGGCAGAACAACTAATGAAAAACTGTTTTTT.